The 7 T cell receptor beta chains reported below all come from one sample, sequenced in a study of shared clonotypes between healthy human individuals. Sequenced by immunoSEQ multiplex PCR; TCRdb stores in-frame clones only, minus some. The repertoire has hundreds of thousands of clones, about 97% of them found once; the top ten carry 0.045% to 0.07%. Sequences were obtained from naive CD4+ T cells sorted from blood. Subset given: CD45RA+ positively selected. The source is a woman aged 25 to 39 in good health.

The chain is built from TRBV6-4 and TRBJ2-2; D is uncertain. Germline assignment: CDR1 MRHNA and CDR2 SNTAGT. V lost 5 bases and J lost 0, with 10 bases in between. The CDR3 totals 15 residues. The CDR3, as DNA: TGTGCCAGCAGTAGGCTGGGAACGAACACCGGGGAGCTGTTTTTT. It codes for CASSRLGTNTGELFF.

On this clone: Other DNA sequences in this specimen translate into the identical CDR3. The chain carries TRBV2 and TRBJ1-5; unclear D gene. Trimming cost V 3 bases and J 0 bases, with 6 bases left between them. This CDR3 comprises 14 residues. Germline V gives CDR1 SNHLY, CDR2 FYNNEI. This CDR3 reads CASSDSYSNQPQHF. The DNA for the CDR3 is TGTGCCAGCAGTGACAGTTATAGCAATCAGCCCCAGCATTTT.

The chain joins TRBV30 to TRBJ2-5; D not certain. V was clipped by 1 base and J by 4 bases, with 13 bases between them. Germline V lookup: CDR1 GTSNPN, CDR2 SVGIG (reference sequence). This CDR3 region has 14 residues. The CDR3 region has the DNA TGTGCCTGGAGTGGGGTCGTAGGGTCAGAGACCCAGTACTTC. It translates to CAWSGVVGSETQYF.

CDR3 coding DNA: TGTGCCAGCAGCCCCCGATGGGCAGGGGCTGTTAGCAATCAGCCCCAGCATTTT. Translated, it gives CASSPRWAGAVSNQPQHF. This chain uses TRBV27 with TRBJ1-5; a possible D gene is TRBD1 (6 bases). The CDR3 loop spans 18 amino acids. Germline-derived CDR1 and CDR2 are MNHEY and SMNVEV (reference sequence). V lost 6 bases to trimming and J lost 0 bases, with 21 bases between them.

The chain uses TRBV2 and TRBJ2-5; 8 bases line up with TRBD2. The CDR3 has 15 residues. Looked up from germline, CDR1 is SNHLY and CDR2 is FYNNEI. Trimming at V came to 3 bases and at J to 1 base, leaving 4 bases not matched to a gene. The CDR3 here is CASSEGLGSQETQYF. The CDR3 bases are TGTGCCAGCAGTGAGGGACTAGGAAGCCAAGAGACCCAGTACTTC.

The gene calls are TRBV27 and TRBJ2-7; the match to TRBD2 covers 12 bases. This CDR3 spans 15 amino acids. Germline-derived CDR1 and CDR2 are MNHEY and SMNVEV (reference sequence). V lost 6 bases and J lost 4; bases outside the gene matches: 7. This CDR3 reads CASRPTSGSFYEQYF. DNA for the CDR3: TGTGCCAGCAGACCGACTAGCGGGAGTTTTTACGAGCAGTACTTC.

There are a few counts of this clone. The chain recombines TRBV9 with TRBJ2-2; D is unresolved. The CDR3 is 12 amino acids. Trimming cost V 5 bases and J 6 bases, with 8 bases left between them. The germline V gene has CDR1 SGDLS and CDR2 YYNGEE. The DNA of the CDR3 is TGTGCCAGCAGGGGCTACGCCGGGGAGCTGTTTTTT. Residues: CASRGYAGELFF.